Listed below are T cell receptor beta chains from one sample, sequenced in a study of blood T cell repertoires in COVID-19. Assay used: immunoSEQ multiplex PCR; TCRdb lists only in-frame clones, some missing. The repertoire consists of roughly 340,000 clones, with over 75% occurring once and the leading ten covering less than 1.2%. Sequencing was carried out using PBMCs or T cells enriched from blood (not recorded which). The receptors stem from a man between 18 and 35 years old who had recovered from COVID-19. Each CDR3 is given with its conserved first and last residue. Each record gives: CDR3 length, J gene, D gene, V gene, clone size, CDR3 protein, CDR3 DNA. A D gene is named only where the DNA matches it firmly. Clone size is shown for a subset of rows, as once, few, many or a class of expanded clone.

>14|TRBJ1-3|TRBD1|TRBV3-1/TRBV3-2|.
CASSQQGARDTIYF
TGTGCCAGCAGCCAACAGGGGGCGCGGGACACCATATATTTT
>15|TRBJ1-4|TRBD1|TRBV9|.
CASSVGVSGGEKLFF
TGTGCCAGCAGCGTAGGAGTGTCAGGGGGTGAAAAACTGTTTTTT
>16|TRBJ2-5|TRBD2|TRBV19|.
CASSIYGASGRETQYF
TGTGCCAGTAGTATTTATGGGGCTAGCGGTAGAGAGACCCAGTACTTC
>14|TRBJ1-2|TRBD1|TRBV7-2|.
CASSSDRGNYGYTF
TGTGCCAGCAGCTCGGACAGGGGGAACTATGGCTACACCTTC
>17|TRBJ1-5|TRBD1|TRBV5-6|.
CASSFSGQVISNQPQHF
TGTGCCAGCAGCTTCTCAGGACAGGTAATTAGCAATCAGCCCCAGCATTTT
>14|TRBJ2-1|.|TRBV30|few
CAWSGASSYNEQFF
TGTGCCTGGAGTGGGGCTTCATCCTACAATGAGCAGTTCTTC
>13|TRBJ2-5|.|TRBV13|once
CASSGTSEETQYF
TGTGCCAGCAGCGGTACTAGTGAAGAGACCCAGTACTTC
>19|TRBJ2-4|TRBD2|TRBV7-9|.
CASSLLMWEGREGKNIQYF
TGTGCCAGCAGCTTATTGATGTGGGAGGGCCGGGAGGGCAAAAACATTCAGTACTTC
>15|TRBJ1-2|.|TRBV30|few
CAWRLSLDDLYGYTF
TGTGCCTGGAGACTCTCCCTAGATGATCTCTATGGCTACACCTTC
>13|TRBJ2-2|TRBD2|TRBV29-1|.
CSVADGGAGELFF
TGCAGCGTTGCCGACGGGGGGGCCGGGGAGCTGTTTTTT
>13|TRBJ2-2|TRBD1|TRBV24-1|.
CASRDRGGGELFF
TGTGCCAGCCGGGACAGGGGTGGCGGGGAGCTGTTTTTT
>15|TRBJ2-3|TRBD1|TRBV4-1|.
CASSLRDRGTDTQYF
TGCGCCAGCAGCCTCCGGGACAGGGGAACAGATACGCAGTATTTT
>16|TRBJ1-2|.|TRBV2|.
CASSRGQYQANYGYTF
TGTGCCAGCAGTCGAGGACAGTACCAAGCTAACTATGGCTACACCTTC
>14|TRBJ1-1|TRBD1|TRBV7-3|.
CASSLNPGGTEAFF
TGTGCCAGCAGCTTAAATCCAGGGGGCACTGAAGCTTTCTTT
>15|TRBJ2-7|.|TRBV6-5|.
CASSSTDSPPYEQYF
TGTGCCAGCAGTTCTACCGACAGCCCACCCTACGAGCAGTACTTC
>13|TRBJ2-7|.|TRBV6-5|.
CASSRTDGYEQYF
TGTGCCAGCAGTAGAACCGACGGGTACGAGCAGTACTTC
>15|TRBJ2-1|.|TRBV4-1|.
CASSQVVPAYNEQFF
TGCGCCAGCAGCCAAGTCGTCCCAGCCTACAATGAGCAGTTCTTC
>14|TRBJ2-7|TRBD2|TRBV5-4|.
CASSLAIAGNEQYF
TGTGCCAGCAGCTTGGCCATAGCGGGAAACGAGCAGTACTTC
>14|TRBJ1-3|TRBD1|TRBV9|.
CASSGTGGGNTIYF
TGTGCCAGCAGCGGGACAGGGGGCGGAAACACCATATATTTT
>15|TRBJ1-1|TRBD1|TRBV5-1|.
CASSLGDRLNTEAFF
TGCGCCAGCAGCTTAGGGGACAGGCTGAACACTGAAGCTTTCTTT
>14|TRBJ2-2|.|TRBV5-1|.
CASSIQGVSGELFF
TGCGCCAGCAGCATACAGGGTGTATCCGGGGAGCTGTTTTTT
>19|TRBJ2-1|TRBD2|TRBV9|.
CASSVALAGGGFSYNEQFF
TGTGCCAGCAGCGTAGCGCTAGCGGGGGGCGGGTTCTCCTACAATGAGCAGTTCTTC
>15|TRBJ2-1|.|TRBV25-1|.
CASSEPRNLPNEQFF
TGTGCCAGCAGTGAACCTAGGAACCTCCCAAATGAGCAGTTCTTC